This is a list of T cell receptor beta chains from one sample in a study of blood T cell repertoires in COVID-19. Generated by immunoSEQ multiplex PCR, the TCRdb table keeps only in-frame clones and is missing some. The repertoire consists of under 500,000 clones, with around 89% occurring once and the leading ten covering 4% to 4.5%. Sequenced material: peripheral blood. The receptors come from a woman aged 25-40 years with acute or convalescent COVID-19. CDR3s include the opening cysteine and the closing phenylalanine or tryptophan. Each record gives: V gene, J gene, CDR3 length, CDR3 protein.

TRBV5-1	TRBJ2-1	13	CATAYLWGDEQFF
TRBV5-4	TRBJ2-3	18	CASSLEPIQDLTTDTQYF
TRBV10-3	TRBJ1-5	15	CAISVEWTGNQPQHF
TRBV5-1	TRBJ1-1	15	CASSETGWMNTEAFF
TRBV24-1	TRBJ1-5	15	CATSGLQKNNQPQHF
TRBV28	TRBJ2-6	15	CASSFLGSGANVLTF
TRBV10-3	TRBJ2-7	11	CAIGIDNEQYF
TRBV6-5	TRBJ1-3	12	CASKSSGNTIYF
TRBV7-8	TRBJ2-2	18	CASSLALAGTVNTGELFF
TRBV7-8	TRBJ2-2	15	CASSLGIVAAGELFF
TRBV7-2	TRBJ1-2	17	CASSLPLTGGSVYGYTF
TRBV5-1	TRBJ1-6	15	CASSLSEAPHQPLHF
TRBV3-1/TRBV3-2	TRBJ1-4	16	CASSQEPFRGGEKLFF
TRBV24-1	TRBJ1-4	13	CATQDTQSEKLFF
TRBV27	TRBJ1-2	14	CASSRTGGNYGYTF
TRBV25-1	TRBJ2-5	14	CASSEWGGKETQYF
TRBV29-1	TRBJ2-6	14	CSVDRGSGANVLTF
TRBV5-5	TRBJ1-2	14	CASSFQGNQDGYTF
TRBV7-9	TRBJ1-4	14	CASSLGGEDEKLFF
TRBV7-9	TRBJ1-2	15	CASSLAPGENYGYTF
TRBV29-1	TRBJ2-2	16	CSVGGQGVLNTGELFF
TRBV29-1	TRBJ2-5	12	CSVLTGSEAQYF
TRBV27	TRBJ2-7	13	CASSYKGFHEQYF
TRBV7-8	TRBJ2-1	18	CASSSGTGGFYPYNEQFF
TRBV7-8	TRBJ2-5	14	CASSLRTAQETQYF
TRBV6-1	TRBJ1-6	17	CASSEAGRGFDNSPLHF
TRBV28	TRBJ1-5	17	CASSLYGGTGGYQPQHF
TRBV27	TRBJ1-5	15	CASSLNDRTFQPQHF
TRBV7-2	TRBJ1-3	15	CASSYPRSSGNTIYF
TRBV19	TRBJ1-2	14	CASSLGQKSIGYTF
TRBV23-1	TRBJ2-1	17	CASSQAGLAGEYNEQFF
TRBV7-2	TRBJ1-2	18	CASSLRGWAALPFYGYTF
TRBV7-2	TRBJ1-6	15	CASSPGGADNSPLHF
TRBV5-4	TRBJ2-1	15	CASSSRSYSYNEQFF
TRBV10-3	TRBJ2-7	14	CAIAKGQGTPEQYF
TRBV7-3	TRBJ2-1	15	CASSLGGTNYNEQFF
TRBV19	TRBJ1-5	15	CASSIHWTGVEPQHF
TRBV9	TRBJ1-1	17	CASSAGSPTGLNTEAFF
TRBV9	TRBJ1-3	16	CASSVAGTGSGNTIYF
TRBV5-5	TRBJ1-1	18	CASSPQGQGFAKHTEAFF
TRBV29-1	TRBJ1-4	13	CSVGGTGGEKLFF
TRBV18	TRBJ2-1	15	CASSQLAGGENEQFF
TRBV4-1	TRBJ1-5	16	CASSHPEGTDNQPQHF
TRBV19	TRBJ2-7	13	CASRSEGRYEQYF
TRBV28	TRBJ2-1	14	CASTLGGAYNEQFF
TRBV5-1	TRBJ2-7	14	CASSARDRGYEQYF
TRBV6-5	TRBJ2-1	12	CASSGTSNEQFF
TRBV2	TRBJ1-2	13	CASSRQVSDGYTF
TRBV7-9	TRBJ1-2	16	CASSPLGQAVNYGYTF
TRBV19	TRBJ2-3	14	CASSGGAGTDTQYF
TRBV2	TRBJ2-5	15	CASSDVGAVQETQYF
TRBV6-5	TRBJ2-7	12	CASIGGPYEQYF
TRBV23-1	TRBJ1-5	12	CASTTDRPPQHF
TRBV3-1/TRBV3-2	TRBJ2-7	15	CASSQGAEPSYEQYF
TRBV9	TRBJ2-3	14	CASSVATITDTQYF
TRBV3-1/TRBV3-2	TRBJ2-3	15	CASSRGGPTTDTQYF
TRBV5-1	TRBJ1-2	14	CASSLALDSYGYTF
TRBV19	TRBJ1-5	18	CASSIVIFRTGGGQPQHF